This T cell receptor beta chain is from a study of regulatory T cells in long-lasting Graves disease. Overall study findings and caveats: TCR diversity in persistent Graves' patients was below that of newly diagnosed ones. TRBV28, TRBJ1-2 and TRBJ2-5 emerged as the favored segments in persistent disease.

As to this clonotype: The target antigen is unknown.

For TCR beta, libraries came from iRepertoire HTBI primers and Arm-PCR of CDR3 regions. Using its own MiXCR run on the multiplex PCR reads, TCRdb lists one record per CDR3 protein. The sample has more than 300,000 distinct CDR3 sequences, roughly 24% seen once. The time point is: persistent/refractory GD, antithyroid drugs over 5 years with positive TRAb. RNA isolated from PBMCs was used to make the TCR library. Trimming cost V 6 bases and J 7 bases; bases outside gene matches: 6. This CDR3 has 15 residues. Germline V gene data show CDR1 as SNHLY and CDR2 as FYNNEI. This TCR came from a woman aged 40-49 years with Graves disease. This chain connects TRBV2 to TRBJ2-2, with 12 bases that match TRBD1. Here the sequenced sample was peripheral blood mononuclear cells (PBMCs), taken when the disease was refractory, from a patient treated with antithyroid drugs. CDR3 sequence: CASSLGQGASGELFF. The CDR3 DNA is TGTGCCAGCAGCTTGGGACAGGGGGCGAGCGGGGAGCTGTTTTTT.